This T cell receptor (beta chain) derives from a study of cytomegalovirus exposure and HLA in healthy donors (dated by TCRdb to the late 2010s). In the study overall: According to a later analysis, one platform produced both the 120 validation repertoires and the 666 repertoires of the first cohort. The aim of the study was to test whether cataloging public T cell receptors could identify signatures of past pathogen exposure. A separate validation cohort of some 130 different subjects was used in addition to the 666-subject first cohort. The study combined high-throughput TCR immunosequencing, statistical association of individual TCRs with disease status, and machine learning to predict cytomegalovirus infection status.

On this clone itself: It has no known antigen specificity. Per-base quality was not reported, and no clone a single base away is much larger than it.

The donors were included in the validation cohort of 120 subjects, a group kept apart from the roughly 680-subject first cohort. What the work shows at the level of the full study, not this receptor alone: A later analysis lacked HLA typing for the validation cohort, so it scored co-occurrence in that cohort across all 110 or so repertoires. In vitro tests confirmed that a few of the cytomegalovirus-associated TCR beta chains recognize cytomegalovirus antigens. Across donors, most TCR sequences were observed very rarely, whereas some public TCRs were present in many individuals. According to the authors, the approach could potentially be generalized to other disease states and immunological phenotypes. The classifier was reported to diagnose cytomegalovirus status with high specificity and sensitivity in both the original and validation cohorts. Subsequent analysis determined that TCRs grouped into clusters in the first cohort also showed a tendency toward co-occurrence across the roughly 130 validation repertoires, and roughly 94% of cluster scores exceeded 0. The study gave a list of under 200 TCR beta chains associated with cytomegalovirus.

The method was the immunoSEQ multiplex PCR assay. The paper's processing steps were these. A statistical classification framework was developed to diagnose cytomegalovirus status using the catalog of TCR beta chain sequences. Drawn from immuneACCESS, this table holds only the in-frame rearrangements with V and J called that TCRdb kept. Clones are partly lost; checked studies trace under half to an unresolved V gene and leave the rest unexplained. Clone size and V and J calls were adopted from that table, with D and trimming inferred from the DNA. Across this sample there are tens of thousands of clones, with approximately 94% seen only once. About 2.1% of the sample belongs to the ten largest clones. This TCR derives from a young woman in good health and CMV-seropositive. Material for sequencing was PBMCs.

The CDR3 has the sequence CSTSGAGSSYEQYF. The base sequence is TGCAGCACCTCCGGAGCGGGGAGCTCCTACGAGCAGTACTTC. The chain uses TRBV29-1 and TRBJ2-7, and 7 junction bases match TRBD2. The CDR3 has 14 amino acids, counting the end cysteine and phenylalanine. Only the CDR3 portion is preserved as DNA: 42 bases, with reading frame beginning at the first base. The germline V gene provides CDR1 SQVTM and CDR2 ANQGSEA. Compared with germline, V lacks 8 bases and J lacks 0 bases; bases without a gene match: 10.